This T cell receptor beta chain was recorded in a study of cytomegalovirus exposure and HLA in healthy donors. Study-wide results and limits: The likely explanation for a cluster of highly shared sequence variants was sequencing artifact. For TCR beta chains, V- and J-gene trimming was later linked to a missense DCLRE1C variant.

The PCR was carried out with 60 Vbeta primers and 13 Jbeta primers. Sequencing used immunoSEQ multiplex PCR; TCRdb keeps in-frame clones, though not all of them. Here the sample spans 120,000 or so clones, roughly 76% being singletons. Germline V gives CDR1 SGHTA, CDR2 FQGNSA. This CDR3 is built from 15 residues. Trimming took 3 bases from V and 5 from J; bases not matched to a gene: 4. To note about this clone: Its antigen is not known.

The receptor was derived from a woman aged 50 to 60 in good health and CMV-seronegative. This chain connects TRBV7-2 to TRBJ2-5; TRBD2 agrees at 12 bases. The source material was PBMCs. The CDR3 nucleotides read TGTGCCAGCAGCTTGACTAGCGGGAGCCTTGAGACCCAGTACTTC. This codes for CASSLTSGSLETQYF.